This T cell receptor beta chain was identified in a study of CD8 T cell repertoires and HIV-1 epitope variants. Germline CDR1 is SNHLY and CDR2 is FYNNEI. This CDR3 is 14 amino acids long. V was shortened by 0 bases and J by 10 bases, with 10 bases between the two germline ends. This clone showed up just a few times. What it binds is unknown. TCRdb's table, derived via immunoSEQ multiplex PCR, lists solely in-frame clones and lacks some. The sample includes over a thousand clones, 50% to 75% of them seen just once. The receptor's source is a male donor with HIV. The chain joins TRBV2 to TRBJ1-6; D is possibly TRBD1 (5 bases). Sequencing was carried out using cultured CD8+ T cells derived from PBMCs. CDR3 nucleotides: TGTGCCAGCAGTGAAGCGGGAGGGGAATCACCCCTCCACTTT. It codes for CASSEAGGESPLHF.